This TCR beta chain was captured by sequencing in a study of T-cell memory formation after mild COVID-19. About the study: TCR clusters were largely donor specific. Study-level points and caveats: Among clones contracting day 15 to 85, CD4/CD8 was balanced, whereas later expanders leaned CD4+. SARS-CoV-2 specificity of second-wave clones peaking day 37 was unconfirmed.

Constant-segment primers served in 5'RACE that generated TCR alpha and TCR beta cDNA libraries bearing sample barcodes and UMIs. TCRdb independently ran MiXCR on the 5' RACE reads; one entry per CDR3 protein. Of a few hundred thousand distinct CDR3 sequences listed, approximately 25% are singletons. This CDR3 comprises 16 residues. Germline CDR1 reads SGHTA; CDR2 reads FQGNSA. Losses at the gene ends were 5 bases for V and 6 bases for J; bases not matched to a gene: 6. This clonotype was counted a few times. Its antigen is currently unknown. The chain carries TRBV7-2 and TRBJ2-1, with TRBD2 identical over 14 bases. What was sequenced was PBMCs or a T cell subset sorted from them (not recorded which). The TCR sequence derives from an adult woman who had mild COVID-19 (a few samples of this study predate the infection). Cell type and time point are not known. CDR3 protein: CASSNPGTSGSNEQFF. For the CDR3, the DNA is TGTGCCAGCAGCAATCCCGGGACTAGCGGGAGCAATGAGCAGTTCTTC.